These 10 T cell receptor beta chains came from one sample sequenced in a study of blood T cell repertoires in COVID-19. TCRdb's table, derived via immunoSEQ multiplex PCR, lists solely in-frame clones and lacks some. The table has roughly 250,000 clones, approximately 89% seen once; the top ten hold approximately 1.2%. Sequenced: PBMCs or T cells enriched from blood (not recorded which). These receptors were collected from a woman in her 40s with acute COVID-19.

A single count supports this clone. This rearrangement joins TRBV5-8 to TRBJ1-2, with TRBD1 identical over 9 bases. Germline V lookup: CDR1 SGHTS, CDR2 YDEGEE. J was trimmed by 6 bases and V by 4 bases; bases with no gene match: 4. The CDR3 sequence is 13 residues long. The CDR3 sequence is CASSPGTGNGYTF. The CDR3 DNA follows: TGTGCCAGCAGCCCCGGGACAGGGAATGGCTACACCTTC.

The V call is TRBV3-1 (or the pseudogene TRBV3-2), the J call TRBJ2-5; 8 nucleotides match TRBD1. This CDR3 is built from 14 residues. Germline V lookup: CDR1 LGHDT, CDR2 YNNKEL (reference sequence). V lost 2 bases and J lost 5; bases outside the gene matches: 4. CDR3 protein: CASSQQGAGETQYF. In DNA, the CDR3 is TGTGCCAGCAGCCAACAGGGGGCAGGTGAGACCCAGTACTTC.

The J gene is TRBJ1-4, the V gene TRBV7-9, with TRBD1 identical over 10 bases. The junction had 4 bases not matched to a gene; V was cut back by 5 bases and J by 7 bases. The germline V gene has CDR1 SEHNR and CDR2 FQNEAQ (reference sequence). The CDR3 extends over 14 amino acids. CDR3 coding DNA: TGTGCCAGCAGCCGACAGGGGGCCGGTGAAAAACTGTTTTTT. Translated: CASSRQGAGEKLFF.

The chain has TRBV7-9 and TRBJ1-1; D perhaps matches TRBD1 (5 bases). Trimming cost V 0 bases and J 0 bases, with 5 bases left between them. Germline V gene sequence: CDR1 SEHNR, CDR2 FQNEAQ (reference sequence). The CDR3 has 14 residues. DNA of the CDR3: TGTGCCAGCAGCTTAGCACAGGTGAACACTGAAGCTTTCTTT. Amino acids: CASSLAQVNTEAFF.

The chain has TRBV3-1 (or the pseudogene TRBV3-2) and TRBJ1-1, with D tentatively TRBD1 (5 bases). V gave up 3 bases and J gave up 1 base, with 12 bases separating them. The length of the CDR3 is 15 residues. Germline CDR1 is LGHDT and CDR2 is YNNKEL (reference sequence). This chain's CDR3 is CASSHNGATNTEAFF. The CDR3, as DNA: TGTGCCAGCAGCCACAATGGGGCCACGAACACTGAAGCTTTCTTT.

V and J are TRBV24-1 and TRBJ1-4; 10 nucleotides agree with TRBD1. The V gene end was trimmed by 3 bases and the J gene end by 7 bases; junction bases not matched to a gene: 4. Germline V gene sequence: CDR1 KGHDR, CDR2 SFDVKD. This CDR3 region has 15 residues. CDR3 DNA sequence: TGTGCCACCAGTGATGGGACAGGGGTGATTGAAAAACTGTTTTTT. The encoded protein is CATSDGTGVIEKLFF.

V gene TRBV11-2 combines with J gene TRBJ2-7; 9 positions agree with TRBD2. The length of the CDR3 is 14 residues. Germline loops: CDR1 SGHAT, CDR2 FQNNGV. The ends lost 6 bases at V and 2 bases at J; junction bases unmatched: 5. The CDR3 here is CASRVASGAYEQYV. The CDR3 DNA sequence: TGTGCCAGCAGAGTTGCTAGCGGGGCCTACGAGCAGTACGTC.

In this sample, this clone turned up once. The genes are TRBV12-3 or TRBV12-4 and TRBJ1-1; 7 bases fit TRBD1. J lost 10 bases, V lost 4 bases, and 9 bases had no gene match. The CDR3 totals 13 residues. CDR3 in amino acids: CASSSQGVGGAFF. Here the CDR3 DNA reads TGTGCCAGCAGTTCTCAGGGGGTTGGGGGAGCTTTCTTT.

For the CDR3, the DNA is TGCAGCGCTAACGGTCTGGCCGGGGAGCTGTTTTTT. Protein sequence: CSANGLAGELFF. The chain recombines TRBV29-1 with TRBJ2-2; D unresolved. The CDR3 is made up of 12 amino acids. Between the trimmed V and J ends, which lost 7 bases and 6 bases, there was a span of 12 bases. Looked up from germline, CDR1 is SQVTM and CDR2 is ANQGSEA.

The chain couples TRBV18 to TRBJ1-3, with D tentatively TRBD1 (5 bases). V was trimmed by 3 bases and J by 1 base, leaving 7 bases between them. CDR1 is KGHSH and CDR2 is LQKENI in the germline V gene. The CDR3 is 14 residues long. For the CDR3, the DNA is TGTGCCAGCTCACCCGGGGGATCTGGAAACACCATATATTTT. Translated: CASSPGGSGNTIYF. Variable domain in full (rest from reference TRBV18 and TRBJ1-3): NAGVMQNPRHLVRRRGQEARLRCSPMKGHSHVYWYRQLPEEGLKFMVYLQKENIIDESGMPKERFSAEFPKEGPSILRIQQVVRGDSAAYFCASSPGGSGNTIYFGEGSWLTVV.